The 29 T cell receptor beta chains reported below all come from one sample, sequenced in a study of T cell repertoires in cytomegalovirus infection. TCRdb re-called the reads through MiXCR, storing one row per CDR3 protein. Of hundreds of thousands of distinct CDR3 sequences listed, around 31% were seen once; the top ten hold around a sixth. The antigens these receptors bind are not known. Sequences were derived from cultured PBMCs, sampled from culture after CMV antigen stimulation. These TCRs come from a human donor in good health (CMV status not recorded). Some clones in this sample may be carry-over from other donors' samples.

As for this clonotype: This clone may be a read error of a much larger clone one base away. The CDR3 carries no conserved terminal phenylalanine or tryptophan, so it likely arises from a read error. The chain links TRBV7-8 to TRBJ2-1; 10 bases fit TRBD1. The CDR3 has 14 amino acids. Germline V lookup: CDR1 SGHVS, CDR2 FQNEAQ. With V trimmed by 4 bases and J by 9 bases, 6 bases remained unmatched. The CDR3 loop reads CASSSGQGRGEQFL. The CDR3 DNA reads as TGTGCCAGCAGCTCGGGACAGGGGAGGGGTGAGCAGTTCCTC.

This clonotype was observed a handful of times. V is TRBV11-3 and J is TRBJ2-3; no firm D call. Germline lookup yields CDR1 SGHNT and CDR2 YENEEA. The CDR3 has 13 residues. The CDR3 reads CGYSIDCTDTQYF. The CDR3 nucleotides are TGTGGTTACAGCATAGATTGCACAGATACGCAGTATTTT.

The table lists this clonotype with a few counts. The rearrangement uses TRBV2 and TRBJ2-2; TRBD1 agrees at 9 bases. Unmatched junction bases numbered 14, after V lost 6 bases and J lost 9 bases. The CDR3 runs 16 residues. Germline V lookup: CDR1 SNHLY, CDR2 FYNNEI. CDR3 sequence: CASRIDRDRVIRELFF. The DNA of the CDR3 is TGTGCCAGCAGAATAGACCGGGACAGGGTTATCCGGGAGCTGTTTTTT.

The rearrangement links TRBV6-2 or TRBV6-3 to TRBJ2-5, with unresolved D. Trimming took off 2 bases at V and 4 bases at J, with 5 bases between the two ends. CDR3 length equals 12 residues. Germline V gives CDR1 MNHEY, CDR2 SVGEGT. CDR3 loop: CASSYHGETQYF. CDR3 DNA sequence: TGTGCCAGCAGTTACCACGGAGAGACCCAGTACTTC.

Only a few counts were recorded for this clonotype. This rearrangement joins TRBV7-7 to TRBJ2-1; tentative D call: TRBD2 (6 bases). V lost 5 bases and J 3 bases, leaving 11 bases between the germline ends. The CDR3 contains 14 residues. Germline lookup yields CDR1 SSHAT and CDR2 FNYEAQ (reference sequence). CDR3 residues: CASSPWTNYNEQFF. CDR3 nucleotides: TGTGCCAGCAGCCCGTGGACTAACTACAATGAGCAGTTCTTC.

The count of this clonotype is one. J is TRBJ2-7 and V is TRBV20-1; D might be TRBD2 (5 bases). This CDR3 has 15 residues. V was shortened by 6 bases and J by 3 bases, with 21 bases between the two germline ends. Germline V gene sequence: CDR1 DFQATT, CDR2 SNEGSKA (reference sequence). The chain's CDR3 is CSAEGLATAYYEQYF. In DNA form, the CDR3 reads TGCAGTGCAGAGGGCTTAGCTACGGCATACTACGAGCAGTACTTC.

DNA for the CDR3: TGTGCCAGGGGGAGGGCCCAGTACTTC. Protein product: CARGRAQYF. J is TRBJ2-5 and V is TRBV6-1, with 7 nucleotides matching TRBD2. The junction had 1 base not matched to a gene; V was cut back by 9 bases and J by 9 bases. Germline CDR1 is MNHNS and CDR2 is SASEGT. This CDR3 region has 9 residues.

This clonotype has a handful of counts. The rearrangement uses TRBV12-3 or TRBV12-4 and TRBJ2-3, with TRBD2 identical over 7 bases. V gave up 5 bases and J gave up 2 bases; unmatched junction bases: 7. This CDR3 comprises 15 residues. This CDR3 reads CASSRRDYYTDTQYF. In DNA form, the CDR3 reads TGTGCCAGCAGTCGCCGGGACTATTACACAGATACGCAGTATTTT.

The V gene is TRBV11-2, the J gene TRBJ2-1, with D perhaps assigned TRBD1 or TRBD2 (7 bases each). V lost 8 bases and J 0 bases, leaving 23 bases between the germline ends. Per germline, CDR1 SGHAT and CDR2 FQNNGV. The CDR3 is 18 amino acids. The CDR3 loop is CASSNKGGGRSSYNEQFF. The CDR3, as DNA: TGTGCCAGCTCCAATAAAGGGGGCGGGAGAAGCTCCTACAATGAGCAGTTCTTC.

This clonotype was counted at least ten times. This rearrangement joins TRBV7-2 to TRBJ2-5; 8 bases are a match to TRBD2. Trimming at V came to 8 bases and at J to 2 bases, leaving 7 bases not matched to a gene. Germline loops: CDR1 SGHTA, CDR2 FQGNSA. The CDR3 consists of 14 residues. The CDR3 DNA follows: TGTGCCAGCGGCACTAGCGGACTACAAGAGACCCAGTACTTC. Protein sequence: CASGTSGLQETQYF.

The V and J genes are TRBV19 and TRBJ1-2; the D is unclear. The CDR3 totals 11 residues. Germline values: CDR1 LNHDA, CDR2 SQIVND (reference sequence). Between the trimmed V and J ends, which lost 5 bases and 5 bases, there was a span of 6 bases. In DNA, the CDR3 is TGTGCCAGTAGTCAGAAATATGGCTACACCTTC. This gives the protein CASSQKYGYTF.

The chain carries TRBV7-6 and TRBJ1-4, with D possibly being TRBD1 (6 bases). The ends were cut back, 5 bases at V and 3 bases at J, with 13 bases in the middle. The CDR3 contains 15 residues. Germline V gives CDR1 SGHVS, CDR2 FNYEAQ. The CDR3 spells CASSTQGFSNEKLFF. The CDR3, as DNA: TGTGCCAGCAGCACTCAGGGGTTCTCTAATGAAAAACTGTTTTTT. The whole variable domain, remainder taken from reference TRBV7-6 and TRBJ1-4, is GAGVSQSPRYKVTKRGQDVALRCDPISGHVSLYWYRQALGQGPEFLTYFNYEAQQDKSGLPNDRFSAERPEGSISTLTIQRTEQRDSAMYRCASSTQGFSNEKLFFGSGTQLSVL.

The V and J genes are TRBV2 and TRBJ1-4; D unresolved. The germline gives CDR1 SNHLY, CDR2 FYNNEI. The CDR3 is 12 amino acids. Trimming stripped 3 bases from V and 7 bases from J, with 6 bases between. CDR3 residues: CASSELGEKLFF. CDR3 bases: TGTGCCAGCAGTGAGTTGGGTGAAAAACTGTTTTTT.

This sequence joins TRBV7-6 and TRBJ2-3; D call uncertain. V dropped 4 bases and J dropped 4 bases, with 15 bases sitting between them. Germline V lookup: CDR1 SGHVS, CDR2 FNYEAQ. This CDR3 comprises 15 residues. CDR3 bases: TGTGCCAGCAGCTCGGCAGCTTATCTCGCAGATACGCAGTATTTT. Its translation is CASSSAAYLADTQYF.

This clonotype was observed a few times. The chain employs TRBV27 and TRBJ2-7; D assignment may be TRBD1 or TRBD2 (6 bases each). The germline V and J ends were trimmed by 7 bases and 2 bases, with 15 bases remaining between them. Germline V gives CDR1 MNHEY, CDR2 SMNVEV (reference sequence). The CDR3 extends over 14 amino acids. This chain's CDR3 is CASKRAGDAYEQYF. The CDR3 DNA follows: TGTGCCAGCAAGCGGGCAGGGGATGCCTACGAGCAGTACTTC.

Only a few counts were recorded for this clonotype. The V gene is TRBV2, the J gene TRBJ1-4, with D unclear. V was clipped by 6 bases and J by 8 bases, with 13 bases between them. The CDR3 loop spans 13 amino acids. Germline V gene sequence: CDR1 SNHLY, CDR2 FYNNEI. The CDR3 DNA reads as TGTGCCAGCAGCTCTGAGGGCGAGGAAAAACTGTTTTTT. This sequence encodes CASSSEGEEKLFF.

This clonotype turned up a few times. This chain joins TRBV4-1 and TRBJ2-2, with TRBD2 as a possible D gene (7 bases). V was trimmed by 3 bases and J by 7 bases, leaving 15 bases between them. Germline V CDR1 and CDR2: MGHRA, YSYEKL. The CDR3 totals 15 residues. CDR3 nucleotide sequence: TGCGCCAGCAGCCATGAGGGGGGGGCTTTCGGGGAGCTGTTTTTT. This encodes CASSHEGGAFGELFF.

Only a few counts were recorded for this clonotype. The V and J genes are TRBV20-1 and TRBJ2-3; D gene ambiguous. V lost 0 bases to trimming and J lost 0 bases, with 16 bases between them. The germline V gene encodes CDR1 DFQATT and CDR2 SNEGSKA (reference sequence). This CDR3 spans 17 amino acids. The chain's CDR3 is CSARDAVTQASTDTQYF. As DNA, the CDR3 is TGCAGTGCTAGAGATGCGGTTACCCAGGCTAGCACAGATACGCAGTATTTT.

This rearrangement joins TRBV7-9 to TRBJ2-1; possible D gene TRBD1, 5 bases. Between the trimmed V and J ends, which lost 5 bases and 4 bases, there was a span of 15 bases. The CDR3 covers 15 residues. Germline CDR1 and CDR2: SEHNR and FQNEAQ (reference sequence). CDR3 protein: CASSVLFDSYNEQFF. CDR3 DNA sequence: TGTGCCAGCAGCGTCTTATTTGACAGTTACAATGAGCAGTTCTTC.

The CDR3 nucleotides are TGTGCCAGCAGCTTGCGCCGATCGACCTACGAGCAGTACTTC. This encodes CASSLRRSTYEQYF. V and J are TRBV7-8 and TRBJ2-7; D remains ambiguous. The CDR3 consists of 14 residues. Trimming removed 3 bases from V and 2 bases from J, with 11 bases in between. The germline V gene has CDR1 SGHVS and CDR2 FQNEAQ.

This chain uses TRBV12-3 or TRBV12-4 with TRBJ2-2; D not certain. V was clipped by 5 bases and J by 1 base, with 11 bases between them. The CDR3 is 15 residues long. The CDR3 protein is CASSKWAENTGELFF. CDR3 sequence (DNA): TGTGCCAGCAGTAAGTGGGCAGAGAACACCGGGGAGCTGTTTTTT.

This clonotype is a singleton in its sample. This rearrangement joins TRBV6-5 to TRBJ2-7; D may be TRBD1 (6 bases). V lost 2 bases to trimming and J lost 4 bases, with 18 bases between them. Germline V gene lookup returns CDR1 MNHEY and CDR2 SVGAGI. This CDR3 is built from 16 residues. Here the CDR3 DNA reads TGTGCCAGCAGTTACCCCCGTACTACCCAGGGGTACGAGCAGTACTTC. This sequence encodes CASSYPRTTQGYEQYF.

This chain connects TRBV6-8 to TRBJ2-5, with 10 bases matching TRBD2. V gave up 2 bases and J gave up 3 bases; unmatched junction bases: 6. CDR3 length: 16 amino acids. Germline CDR1 and CDR2: MNHGY and SAAAGT. CDR3 protein: CASSYLPGLAKETQYF. The CDR3 DNA reads as TGTGCCAGCAGTTACCTACCGGGACTAGCGAAAGAGACCCAGTACTTC.

The chain couples TRBV5-4 to TRBJ1-1; no clear D gene. CDR3 length equals 12 residues. Trimming removed 1 base at V and 6 bases at J, with 7 bases between. From germline, CDR1 is SGHNT and CDR2 YYREEE (reference sequence). The CDR3 region is CASSLKGAEAFF. CDR3 sequence (DNA): TGTGCCAGCAGCTTGAAGGGAGCTGAAGCTTTCTTT.

This rearrangement joins TRBV7-2 to TRBJ1-6; D unresolved. Trimming removed 5 bases from V and 10 bases from J, with 12 bases in between. The CDR3 runs to 13 residues. CDR1 is SGHTA and CDR2 is FQGNSA in the germline V gene. The CDR3 loop reads CASSPQRESPLHF. CDR3 sequence (DNA): TGTGCCAGCAGCCCCCAAAGGGAATCACCCCTCCACTTT.

The rearrangement links TRBV9 to TRBJ2-3, with TRBD2 as a possible D gene (5 bases). Looked up from germline, CDR1 is SGDLS and CDR2 is YYNGEE. There are 15 residues in the CDR3. The CDR3 loop is CASRRGSGSTDTQYF. The CDR3 coding sequence is TGTGCGAGTAGGAGAGGGAGCGGTAGCACAGATACGCAGTATTTT. The full variable domain, rest sourced from reference TRBV9 and TRBJ2-3, is DSGVTQTPKHLITATGQRVTLRCSPRSGDLSVYWYQQSLDQGLQFLIQYYNGEERAKGNILERFSAQQFPDLHSELNLSSLELGDSALYFCASRRGSGSTDTQYFGPGTRLTVL.

The V and J genes are TRBV4-3 and TRBJ2-7; tentatively, D is TRBD2 (5 bases). Germline-derived CDR1 and CDR2 are LGHNA and YSLEER. The CDR3 contains 14 residues. V was shortened by 5 bases and J by 7 bases, with 18 bases between the two germline ends. CDR3 region: CASSAQWASGEQYF. CDR3 in DNA: TGCGCCAGCAGCGCTCAGTGGGCGTCGGGGGAGCAGTACTTC.

The sample holds a few counts of this clonotype. V gene TRBV12-3 or TRBV12-4 combines with J gene TRBJ1-6; D gene ambiguous. V lost 3 bases to trimming and J lost 6 bases, with 12 bases between them. This CDR3 contains 15 residues. The CDR3 is CASSLGPRTNSPLHF. DNA of the CDR3: TGTGCCAGCAGTTTGGGCCCGAGGACTAATTCACCCCTCCACTTT.

This chain connects TRBV4-1 to TRBJ1-1, with 7 bases lining up with TRBD1. The germline CDR1 and CDR2 sequences are MGHRA and YSYEKL. This CDR3 has 17 residues. V shed 5 bases and J 0 bases; nucleotides not matched to a gene: 12. The CDR3 region is CASSEQPTGQMNTEAFF. Written as DNA, the CDR3 is TGCGCCAGCAGCGAACAACCCACGGGACAGATGAACACTGAAGCTTTCTTT.